This T cell receptor beta chain comes out of a study of T cell repertoires in cytomegalovirus infection. To note about this clonotype: Its antigen is currently unknown.

TCRdb reprocessed the reads via MiXCR and lists one record per CDR3 protein. The sample lists around 500,000 distinct CDR3 sequences; about 44% were seen once. The J segment lost 6 bases and the V segment lost 5 bases, leaving 10 bases of the junction unmatched. Germline V lookup: CDR1 SGHVS, CDR2 FQNEAQ. The CDR3 length is 15 residues. Whole-study findings and limits: Carriers of CMV and the relevant HLA type were discriminated by public TCR beta frequency.

This rearrangement joins TRBV7-8 to TRBJ1-5; the match to TRBD1 covers 7 bases. The TCR originated in a human donor in good health (CMV status not recorded). Some clones in this sample may be carry-over from other donors' samples. The sequencing used cultured PBMCs, collected from culture after CMV antigen stimulation. Written as DNA, the CDR3 is TGTGCCAGCAGCCCAGGGGGGATCAATGTTCAGCCCCAGCATTTT. Translation gives CASSPGGINVQPQHF. The full variable domain, in which reference TRBV7-8 and TRBJ1-5 provide the parts outside the CDR3, is GAGVSQSPRYKVAKRGQDVALRCDPISGHVSLFWYQQALGQGPEFLTYFQNEAQLDKSGLPSDRFFAERPEGSVSTLKIQRTQQEDSAVYLCASSPGGINVQPQHFGDGTRLSIL.